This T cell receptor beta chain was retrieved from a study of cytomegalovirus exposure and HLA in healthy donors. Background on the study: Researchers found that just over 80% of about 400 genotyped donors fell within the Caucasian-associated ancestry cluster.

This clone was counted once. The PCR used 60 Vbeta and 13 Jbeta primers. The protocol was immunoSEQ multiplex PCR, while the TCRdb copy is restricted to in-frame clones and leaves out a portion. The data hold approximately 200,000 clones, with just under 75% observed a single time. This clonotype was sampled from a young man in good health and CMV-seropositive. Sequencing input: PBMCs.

CDR3 sequence: CASSLMGGRGNTEAFF. The CDR3 bases are TGTGCCAGCAGTTTAATGGGGGGTAGGGGGAACACTGAAGCTTTCTTT. V gene TRBV28 combines with J gene TRBJ1-1; possibly TRBD1 for D (5 bases). The V gene's germline CDR1 is MDHEN and CDR2 SYDVKM. Trimming shortened V by 2 bases and J by 1 base, and 14 bases separated the two germline ends. This CDR3 has 16 amino acids.